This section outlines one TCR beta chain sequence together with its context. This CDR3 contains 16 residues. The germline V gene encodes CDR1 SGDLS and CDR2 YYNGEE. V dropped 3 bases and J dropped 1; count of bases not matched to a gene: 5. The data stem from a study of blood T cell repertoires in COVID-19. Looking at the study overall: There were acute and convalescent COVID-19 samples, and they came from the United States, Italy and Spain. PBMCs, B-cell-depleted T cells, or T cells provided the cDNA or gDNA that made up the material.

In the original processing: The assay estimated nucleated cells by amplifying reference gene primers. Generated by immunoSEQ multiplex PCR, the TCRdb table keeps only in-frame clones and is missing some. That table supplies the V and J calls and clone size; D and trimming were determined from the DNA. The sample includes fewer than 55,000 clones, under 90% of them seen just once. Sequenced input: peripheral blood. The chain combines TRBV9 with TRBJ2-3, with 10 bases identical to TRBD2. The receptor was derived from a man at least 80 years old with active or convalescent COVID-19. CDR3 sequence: CASSAGGLAGTDTQYF. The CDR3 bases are TGTGCCAGCAGCGCCGGAGGACTAGCGGGCACAGATACGCAGTATTTT.